These T cell receptor beta chains were read from a single sample in a study of blood T cell repertoires in COVID-19. Method: immunoSEQ multiplex PCR; TCRdb's copy keeps in-frame clones and lacks some. The sample lists more than 85,000 clones, approximately 82% occurring once. Material: peripheral blood. The source of these receptors is a woman older than 75 with acute or convalescent COVID-19. CDR3s include the opening cysteine and the closing phenylalanine or tryptophan. Clone size is shown for a subset of rows, as once, few, many or a class of expanded clone.

v_gene: TRBV12-3/TRBV12-4; abundance: NA; j_gene: TRBJ2-5; CDR3aa: CASSFPGEETQYF
v_gene: TRBV5-1; abundance: NA; j_gene: TRBJ2-3; CDR3aa: CASSLSSGGNTDTQYF
v_gene: TRBV7-9; abundance: NA; j_gene: TRBJ2-3; CDR3aa: CASRSTGVDTQYF
v_gene: TRBV19; abundance: NA; j_gene: TRBJ1-4; CDR3aa: CASSRTGTLNEKLFF
v_gene: TRBV27; abundance: NA; j_gene: TRBJ2-7; CDR3aa: CASSLRDRYLEQYF
v_gene: TRBV10-2; abundance: few; j_gene: TRBJ2-7; CDR3aa: CASSELSSGGLCEQYF
v_gene: TRBV11-3; abundance: NA; j_gene: TRBJ1-1; CDR3aa: CASSLQEGNTEAFF
v_gene: TRBV12-3/TRBV12-4; abundance: NA; j_gene: TRBJ2-2; CDR3aa: CASRYNTGELFF
v_gene: TRBV2; abundance: NA; j_gene: TRBJ1-5; CDR3aa: CASSPGLESQPQHF
v_gene: TRBV5-1; abundance: NA; j_gene: TRBJ2-3; CDR3aa: CASSLSGQRADTQYF
v_gene: TRBV11-3; abundance: NA; j_gene: TRBJ2-5; CDR3aa: CASSFGLSETQYF
v_gene: TRBV6-5; abundance: few; j_gene: TRBJ2-7; CDR3aa: CASSYTKVPRGYEQYF
v_gene: TRBV18; abundance: NA; j_gene: TRBJ2-2; CDR3aa: CASSPGHSTGELFF
v_gene: TRBV18; abundance: NA; j_gene: TRBJ1-6; CDR3aa: CASSPPGQGISPLHF
v_gene: TRBV6-2/TRBV6-3; abundance: NA; j_gene: TRBJ1-3; CDR3aa: CASSHTGPGPGNTIYF
v_gene: TRBV6-7; abundance: NA; j_gene: TRBJ1-5; CDR3aa: CASNAGQGSQPQHF
v_gene: TRBV4-3; abundance: NA; j_gene: TRBJ2-5; CDR3aa: CASSQGLGGGQETQYF